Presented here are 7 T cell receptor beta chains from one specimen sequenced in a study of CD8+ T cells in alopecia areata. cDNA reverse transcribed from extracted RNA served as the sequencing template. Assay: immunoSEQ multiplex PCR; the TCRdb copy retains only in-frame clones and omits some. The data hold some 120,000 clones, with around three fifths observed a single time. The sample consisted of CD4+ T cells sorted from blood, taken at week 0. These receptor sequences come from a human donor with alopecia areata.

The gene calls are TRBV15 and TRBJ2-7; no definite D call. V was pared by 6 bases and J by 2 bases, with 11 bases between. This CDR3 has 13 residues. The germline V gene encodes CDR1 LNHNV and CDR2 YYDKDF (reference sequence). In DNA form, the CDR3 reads TGTGCCACCAGAAGGAGCGCCACCTACGAGCAGTACTTC. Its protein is CATRRSATYEQYF. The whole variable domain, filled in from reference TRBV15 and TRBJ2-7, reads DAMVIQNPRYQVTQFGKPVTLSCSQTLNHNVMYWYQQKSSQAPKLLFHYYDKDFNNEADTPDNFQSRRPNTSFCFLDIRSPGLGDTAMYLCATRRSATYEQYFGPGTRLTVT.

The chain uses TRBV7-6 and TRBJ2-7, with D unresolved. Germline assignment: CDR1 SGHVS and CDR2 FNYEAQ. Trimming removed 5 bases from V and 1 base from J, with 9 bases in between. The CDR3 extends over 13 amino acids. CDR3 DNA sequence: TGTGCCAGCAGCAGGAGTGCTTCCTACGAGCAGTACTTC. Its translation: CASSRSASYEQYF.

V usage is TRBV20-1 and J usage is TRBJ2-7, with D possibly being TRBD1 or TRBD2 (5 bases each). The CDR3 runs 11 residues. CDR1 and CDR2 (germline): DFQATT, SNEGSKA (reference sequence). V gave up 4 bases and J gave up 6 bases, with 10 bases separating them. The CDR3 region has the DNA TGCAGTGCTAAACGGGACGCCGAGCAGTACTTC. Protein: CSAKRDAEQYF.

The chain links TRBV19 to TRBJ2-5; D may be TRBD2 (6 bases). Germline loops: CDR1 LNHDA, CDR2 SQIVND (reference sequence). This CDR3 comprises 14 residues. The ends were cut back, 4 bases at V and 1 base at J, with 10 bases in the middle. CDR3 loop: CASSRGDGQETQYF. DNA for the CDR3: TGTGCCAGTAGTAGGGGGGACGGCCAAGAGACCCAGTACTTC. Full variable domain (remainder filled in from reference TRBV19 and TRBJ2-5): DGGITQSPKYLFRKEGQNVTLSCEQNLNHDAMYWYRQDPGQGLRLIYYSQIVNDFQKGDIAEGYSVSREKKESFPLTVTSAQKNPTAFYLCASSRGDGQETQYFGPGTRLLVL.

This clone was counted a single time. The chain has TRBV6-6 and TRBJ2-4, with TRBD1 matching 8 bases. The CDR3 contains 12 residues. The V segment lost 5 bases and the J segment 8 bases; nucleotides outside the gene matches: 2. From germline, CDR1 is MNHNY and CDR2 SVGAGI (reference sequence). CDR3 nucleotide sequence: TGTGCCAGCAGTCCGACAGGGGACATTCAGTACTTC. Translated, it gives CASSPTGDIQYF.

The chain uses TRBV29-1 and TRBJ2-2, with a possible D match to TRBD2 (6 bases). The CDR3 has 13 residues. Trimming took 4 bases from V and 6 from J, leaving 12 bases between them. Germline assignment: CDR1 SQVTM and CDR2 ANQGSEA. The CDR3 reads CSVGVSGAGELFF. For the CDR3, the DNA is TGCAGCGTTGGGGTGTCGGGGGCCGGGGAGCTGTTTTTT.

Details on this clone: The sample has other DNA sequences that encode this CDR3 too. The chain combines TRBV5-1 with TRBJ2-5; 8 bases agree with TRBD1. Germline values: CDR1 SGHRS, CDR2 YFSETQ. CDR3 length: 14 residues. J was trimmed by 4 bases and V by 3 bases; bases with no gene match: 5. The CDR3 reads CASSSGQGRETQYF. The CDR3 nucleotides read TGCGCCAGCAGCTCAGGACAGGGCCGAGAGACCCAGTACTTC.